These 28 T cell receptor beta chains originate from one sample sequenced in a study of breast tumors, draining lymph nodes, adjacent tissues. The lymph nodes were axillary draining lymph nodes from breast cancer patients. In TCRdb, the multiplex PCR reads were re-called with MiXCR into one record per CDR3 protein. The table lists nearly 110,000 distinct CDR3 sequences, under 40% of them singletons. Material for sequencing was axillary lymph node tissue. The receptors stem from a female donor with breast cancer. Some clones in this sample may be carry-over from other donors' samples.

This clonotype was seen repeatedly, ten times or more. The rearrangement links TRBV7-9 to TRBJ2-1; 7 nucleotides agree with TRBD2. There are 18 residues in the CDR3. The V and J ends lost 5 bases and 7 bases, in that order; junction bases with no gene match: 20. The germline CDR1 and CDR2 sequences are SEHNR and FQNEAQ (reference sequence). For the CDR3, the DNA is TGTGCCAGCAGCGTTTCCCTCCCTCTGGCGGGGGAACAGAATGAGCAGTTCTTC. Translation gives CASSVSLPLAGEQNEQFF.

Many counts were recorded for this clonotype. The chain couples TRBV25-1 to TRBJ1-6; a possible D gene is TRBD1 (6 bases). The CDR3 contains 15 residues. Deletions cut 4 bases from V and 7 bases from J, with 14 bases between. Germline CDR1 reads MGHDK; CDR2 reads SYGVNS. CDR3 sequence (DNA): TGTGCCAGCAGTGCCGCTGGACAGCGAAATTCACCCCTCCACTTT. Its translation is CASSAAGQRNSPLHF.

Ten or more counts support this clonotype. This chain links TRBV18 with TRBJ2-1, with D perhaps given as TRBD1 or TRBD2 (6 bases each). The CDR3 consists of 15 residues. V gave up 4 bases and J gave up 4 bases, with 14 bases separating them. In germline, CDR1 is KGHSH, CDR2 LQKENI. The CDR3 DNA is TGTGCCAGCTCACGTTGGGGGGACAAGTACAATGAGCAGTTCTTC. Translated, it gives CASSRWGDKYNEQFF.

This clonotype was picked up one time. This chain links TRBV5-8 with TRBJ2-5; the D is unclear. The length of the CDR3 is 13 residues. With 6 bases removed from V and 2 bases from J, the gap between germline ends came to 11 bases. Germline-derived CDR1 and CDR2 are SGHTS and YDEGEE. In nucleotides, the CDR3 is TGTGCCAGCATCCTCGGCCGGCAAGAGACCCAGTACTTC. This gives the protein CASILGRQETQYF.

This clonotype was detected ten times or more. V gene TRBV5-6 combines with J gene TRBJ2-2; TRBD1 matches 8 bases. The junction had 2 bases not matched to a gene; V was cut back by 0 bases and J by 4 bases. Germline V gives CDR1 SGHDT, CDR2 YYEEEE. The CDR3 length is 15 residues. The CDR3 DNA follows: TGTGCCAGCAGCTTGGTACAGGGGGGCACCGGGGAGCTGTTTTTT. The encoded protein is CASSLVQGGTGELFF.

This clonotype has a count of ten or more. The V call is TRBV5-1, the J call TRBJ1-4, with D hard to call. The CDR3 has 14 residues. The germline V and J ends were trimmed by 4 bases and 4 bases, with 11 bases remaining between them. The germline gives CDR1 SGHRS, CDR2 YFSETQ. CDR3 amino acids: CASSETAYNEKLFF. CDR3 nucleotide sequence: TGCGCCAGCAGCGAAACAGCTTATAATGAAAAACTGTTTTTT.

This clonotype has ten or more counts. The rearrangement joins TRBV11-2 to TRBJ1-1; D is uncertain. Germline V CDR1 and CDR2: SGHAT, FQNNGV. The CDR3 totals 14 residues. The ends were cut back, 5 bases at V and 1 base at J, with 11 bases in the middle. In nucleotides, the CDR3 is TGTGCCAGCAGCCAGACCGAAGGGAACACTGAAGCTTTCTTT. It yields the protein CASSQTEGNTEAFF.

This clonotype was observed many times. The gene calls are TRBV4-2 and TRBJ1-5; D is possibly TRBD1 (6 bases). There are 16 residues in the CDR3. The ends were cut back, 1 base at V and 0 bases at J, with 10 bases in the middle. CDR1 and CDR2 from the germline V gene are LGHNA and YNFKEQ. The CDR3 region is CASSQVWTDSNQPQHF. The CDR3 DNA follows: TGTGCCAGCAGCCAAGTTTGGACAGATAGCAATCAGCCCCAGCATTTT.

In this sample, this clonotype turned up many times. This chain uses TRBV5-1 with TRBJ1-1, with 7 bases lining up with TRBD1. V trimming: 3 bases; J trimming: 4 bases; junction bases outside the gene matches: 6. Germline values: CDR1 SGHRS, CDR2 YFSETQ. This CDR3 contains 14 residues. The CDR3 loop is CASSSQGVGTEAFF. CDR3 coding DNA: TGCGCCAGCAGCTCTCAGGGGGTCGGCACTGAAGCTTTCTTT.

Notes on this clonotype: A much larger clone lies a single base off, so this may be a read error. The J gene is TRBJ1-2, the V gene TRBV12-3 or TRBV12-4, with 7 bases identical to TRBD1. The CDR3 is made up of 15 amino acids. The CDR3 region has the DNA TGTGCCAGCAGTTTAAAGTCTCGGGACAGTTATGGCTACGCCTTC. Amino acid sequence: CASSLKSRDSYGYAF.

The chain couples TRBV6-1 to TRBJ2-7, with 9 bases that match TRBD2. The germline gives CDR1 MNHNS, CDR2 SASEGT. This CDR3 comprises 14 residues. V was clipped by 7 bases and J by 5 bases; unmatched bases: 9. Here the CDR3 DNA reads TGTGCCAGCAAGCGGGAGGCAGGGGCCGACGAGCAGTACTTC. Protein sequence: CASKREAGADEQYF.

Ten or more counts support this clonotype. This chain joins TRBV29-1 and TRBJ2-1, with unresolved D. In germline, CDR1 is SQVTM, CDR2 ANQGSEA. V was clipped by 4 bases and J by 6 bases, with 19 bases between them. The length of the CDR3 is 15 residues. In DNA form, the CDR3 reads TGCAGCGTTGTTCCTCTGGCGTTATCTGCCAATGAGCAGTTCTTC. Its translation: CSVVPLALSANEQFF.

V and J are TRBV7-9 and TRBJ2-3; D is undetermined. Trimming left V 2 bases short and J 2 bases short, with 8 bases between. The germline V gene encodes CDR1 SEHNR and CDR2 FQNEAQ (reference sequence). The CDR3 covers 14 residues. CDR3 residues: CASSLYPNTDTQYF. DNA of the CDR3: TGTGCCAGCAGCTTATACCCCAACACAGATACGCAGTATTTT.

This clonotype has a count of ten or more. V is TRBV3-1 and J is TRBJ2-7; the match to TRBD2 covers 8 bases. Germline values: CDR1 LGHDT, CDR2 YNNKEL (reference sequence). V shed 4 bases, J shed 0 bases, and the junction held 8 bases outside the gene matches. This CDR3 region has 16 residues. CDR3 residues: CASSRSLAASSYEQYF. CDR3 DNA sequence: TGTGCCAGCAGCCGATCACTAGCGGCAAGCTCCTACGAGCAGTACTTC.

There are many counts of this clonotype. The chain links TRBV7-2 to TRBJ2-5, with D possibly being TRBD1 (5 bases). CDR3 length: 14 amino acids. Trimming stripped 5 bases from V and 5 bases from J, with 15 bases between. Germline assignment: CDR1 SGHTA and CDR2 FQGNSA. The CDR3 region has the DNA TGTGCCAGCAGCCCAGAGGTGGGGCGGGAGACCCAGTACTTC. This encodes CASSPEVGRETQYF.

The table lists this clonotype with many counts. For the CDR3, the DNA is TGTGCCAGCAGTGTAAGTAGCGGGAGCTACAATGAGCAGTTCTTC. It translates to CASSVSSGSYNEQFF. This chain connects TRBV2 to TRBJ2-1; 9 bases are a match to TRBD2. The length of the CDR3 is 15 residues. J was trimmed by 3 bases and V by 4 bases; bases with no gene match: 4. CDR1 SNHLY and CDR2 FYNNEI come from the germline V gene.

The table lists this clonotype with many counts. The CDR3 DNA follows: TGCAGTGCTAGCTGGCTAGCGGGAGGGCCTTACAATGAGCAGTTCTTC. Encoded protein: CSASWLAGGPYNEQFF. This chain links TRBV20-1 with TRBJ2-1, with 12 bases lining up with TRBD2. The V gene end was trimmed by 3 bases and the J gene end by 4 bases; junction bases not matched to a gene: 7. Germline CDR1 is DFQATT and CDR2 is SNEGSKA (reference sequence). The CDR3 has 16 amino acids.

This clonotype is a singleton in its sample. This chain joins TRBV12-3 or TRBV12-4 and TRBJ2-2, with 12 positions matching TRBD1. The CDR3 totals 14 residues. Trimming removed 9 bases from V and 6 bases from J; junction bases left unmatched: 5. Here the CDR3 reads CASAGQGAAGELFF. The DNA of the CDR3 is TGTGCCAGTGCGGGACAGGGGGCTGCCGGGGAGCTGTTTTTT.

In its sample, this clonotype was seen many times. This rearrangement joins TRBV6-5 to TRBJ1-6; 8 nucleotides agree with TRBD1. Losses at the gene ends were 7 bases for V and 7 bases for J; bases not matched to a gene: 9. Germline CDR1 is MNHEY and CDR2 is SVGAGI. The CDR3 loop spans 15 amino acids. For the CDR3, the DNA is TGTGCCAGCACCTCATCGACAGGGGACAATTCACCCCTCCACTTT. This codes for CASTSSTGDNSPLHF.

This rearrangement joins TRBV9 to TRBJ1-4, with 9 bases matching TRBD1. CDR1 and CDR2 (germline): SGDLS, YYNGEE. This CDR3 is built from 14 residues. The J segment lost 7 bases and the V segment lost 6 bases, leaving 7 bases of the junction unmatched. The CDR3 DNA reads TGTGCCAGCACGCCGACAGGGGGTGGTGAAAAACTGTTTTTT. It yields the protein CASTPTGGGEKLFF.

Comment on this clonotype: The missing conserved phenylalanine or tryptophan at the end of this CDR3 makes a read error likely. The V gene is TRBV20-1, the J gene TRBJ2-3; possible D gene TRBD2, 5 bases. The CDR3 extends over 16 amino acids. Germline CDR1 is DFQATT and CDR2 is SNEGSKA (reference sequence). Trimming cost V 6 bases and J 0 bases, with 19 bases left between them. Written as DNA, the CDR3 is TGCAGTGCAACCTCCGAGGGCAGGAGGAGCACAGATACGCAGTATTCT. The encoded protein is CSATSEGRRSTDTQYS.

A note on this clonotype: This sequence may be a read error, since a much larger clone differs from it by one base. The genes are TRBV20-1 and TRBJ2-7; no clear D gene. CDR1 DFQATT and CDR2 SNEGSKA come from the germline V gene (reference sequence). The CDR3 consists of 16 residues. V shed 1 base and J shed 0 bases, with 16 bases lying between them. CDR3 in amino acids: CSARAPRLTTSYEQYF. DNA of the CDR3: TGCAGTGCTAGAGCCCCCCGGCTAACGACCTCCTACGAGCAGTACTTC.

This clonotype appeared many times. CDR3 protein: CASSDRTSYGYTF. As DNA, the CDR3 is TGTGCCAGCAGTGACCGGACGTCCTATGGCTACACCTTC. The chain is built from TRBV6-1 and TRBJ1-2; D unclear. V shed 3 bases and J shed 4 bases, with 9 bases lying between them. The germline V gene encodes CDR1 MNHNS and CDR2 SASEGT. CDR3 length equals 13 residues.

This clonotype was counted at least ten times. The rearrangement joins TRBV20-1 to TRBJ2-7; 9 positions agree with TRBD1. V shed 4 bases, J shed 4 bases, and the junction held 8 bases outside the gene matches. This CDR3 is 14 amino acids long. The germline CDR1 and CDR2 sequences are DFQATT and SNEGSKA (reference sequence). CDR3 amino acids: CSATDRGVSYEQYF. CDR3 bases: TGCAGTGCTACGGACAGGGGTGTGAGTTACGAGCAGTACTTC.

This clonotype was observed many times. Since a much larger clone is just one base distant, this may be a read error. The chain is built from TRBV7-9 and TRBJ2-5; no definite D call. Per the germline V gene, CDR1 is SEHNR and CDR2 is FQNEAQ (reference sequence). There are 15 residues in the CDR3. The CDR3 protein is CASSLVLGSQETQHF. CDR3 in DNA: TGTGCCAGCAGCTTAGTACTTGGCAGTCAAGAGACCCAGCACTTC.

This clonotype has ten or more counts. This chain joins TRBV5-1 and TRBJ2-7; D might be TRBD1 (6 bases). V lost 4 bases, J lost 4 bases, and 9 bases lay in between. Germline CDR1 reads SGHRS; CDR2 reads YFSETQ. The CDR3 has 12 amino acids. The CDR3: CASSPGQYEQYF. CDR3 nucleotides: TGCGCCAGCAGCCCAGGACAGTACGAGCAGTACTTC.

This clonotype was picked up many times. V gene TRBV5-8 combines with J gene TRBJ1-2, with unresolved D. The CDR3 has 13 amino acids. Trimming stripped 4 bases from V and 6 bases from J, with 13 bases between. Germline CDR1 and CDR2: SGHTS and YDEGEE. The CDR3 bases are TGTGCCAGCAGCCACCTCCGGACTGATGGCTACACCTTC. Translating gives CASSHLRTDGYTF. Full variable domain (outside the CDR3, taken from reference TRBV5-8 and TRBJ1-2): EAGVTQSPTHLIKTRGQQATLRCSPISGHTSVYWYQQALGLGLQFLLWYDEGEERNRGNFPPRFSGRQFPNYSSELNVNALELEDSALYLCASSHLRTDGYTFGSGTRLTVV.

This clonotype has a handful of counts. This may be a read error, as it is one base from a much larger clone. The chain recombines TRBV7-9 with TRBJ1-3; possibly TRBD1 for D (6 bases). This CDR3 is built from 15 residues. Germline loops: CDR1 SEHNR, CDR2 FQNEAQ (reference sequence). This CDR3 is CASSDGGASGNTIHF. CDR3 DNA: TGTGCCAGCAGCGACGGGGGCGCCTCTGGAAACACCATACATTTT.